This section outlines one T cell receptor beta chain sequence together with its context. The sample is drawn from a study of PD-L1 blockade in urothelial cancer. Across the study: Patients started atezolizumab around 2014, 1,200 mg intravenously every 3 weeks. Prior chemotherapy in patients spanned 0 to 3 regimens. The study recovered a median of approximately 150,000 T cells per blood sample.

The investigators introduced synthetic TCR analog templates into each PCR as spikes. Assay: immunoSEQ multiplex PCR; the TCRdb copy retains only in-frame clones and omits some. The repertoire includes 90,000 to 120,000 clones, over 75% of them detected once, and about 2.6% sits in the top ten. This CDR3 is 12 amino acids long. The ends were cut back, 2 bases at V and 5 bases at J, with 6 bases in the middle. The clonotype comes from a man in his fifties or sixties with urothelial cancer. Sequenced material: PBMCs, taken around atezolizumab (anti-PD-L1) treatment. The chain has TRBV23-1 and TRBJ1-1; possible D gene TRBD1, 5 bases. TRBV23-1 falls under the ORF class, with uncertain function. The CDR3 spells CASSQGATEAFF. The CDR3 coding sequence is TGCGCCAGCAGTCAAGGGGCAACTGAAGCTTTCTTT.